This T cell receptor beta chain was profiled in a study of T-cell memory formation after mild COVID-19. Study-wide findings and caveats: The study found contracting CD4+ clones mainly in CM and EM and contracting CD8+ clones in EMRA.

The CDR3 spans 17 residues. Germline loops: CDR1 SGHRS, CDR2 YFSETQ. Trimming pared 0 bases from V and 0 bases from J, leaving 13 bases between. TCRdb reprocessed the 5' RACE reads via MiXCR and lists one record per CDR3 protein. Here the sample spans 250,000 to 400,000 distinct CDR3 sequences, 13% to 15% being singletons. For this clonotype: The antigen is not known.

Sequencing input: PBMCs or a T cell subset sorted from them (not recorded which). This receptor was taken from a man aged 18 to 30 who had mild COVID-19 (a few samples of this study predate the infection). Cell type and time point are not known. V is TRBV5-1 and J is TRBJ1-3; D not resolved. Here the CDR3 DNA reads TGCGCCAGCAGCTTGGCCAGCGGCTCGAGCTCTGGAAACACCATATATTTT. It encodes CASSLASGSSSGNTIYF.